This T cell receptor beta chain was captured in a study of blood T cell repertoires in COVID-19 (dated by TCRdb to about 2020). About the study as a whole: The collaborator samples originated in the United States, Italy and Spain and spanned the acute and convalescent phases of COVID-19. Where HLA class I and class II types were available, the types were taken from metadata supplied by the sample provider, not from assay-based typing. Sample metadata almost always included a de-identified subject ID, COVID-19 status, age in years and sex. The repertoires were released in a freely available public database intended as a resource for research on the immune response to SARS-CoV-2. Samples came from the ongoing ImmuneRACE study (first 160 participants) plus 1,254 subjects from 6 global collaborators. The dataset comprised deeply sampled blood TCRbeta repertoires from subjects exposed to, actively infected with, or recovered from COVID-19. The prospective study material was composed of cDNA or gDNA derived from T cells, B-cell-depleted T cells, or PBMCs.

Whole blood was collected in K2EDTA tubes by collaborating institutions according to the institutions' own protocols. For TCRbeta analysis, collaborator samples were shipped as frozen whole blood, as isolated PBMCs, or as DNA extracted from either sample type. On this clone: What this receptor recognizes is not known. The input lacks base qualities; no much larger clone sits a single base away.

TCRbeta CDR3 regions were amplified from genomic DNA by means of the immunoSEQ Assay, a bias-controlled multiplex PCR. The authors' pipeline ran thus. Within the assay, amplification of reference gene primers was used to estimate how many nucleated cells each sample contained. Sequence reads were collapsed and filtered to measure the absolute abundance of every unique TCRbeta CDR3 rearrangement. For each sample, productive Simpson clonality was calculated as the square root of Simpson's diversity index over productive rearrangements. TCRdb limited this immuneACCESS table to in-frame rearrangements with V and J called. A share of clones is missing; checked studies link under half to unresolved V genes, and the rest is unexplained. V, J and clone size are taken as reported in that table, and D and trimming were inferred from the DNA itself. The sample table contains about 82,000 clones; only one count was recorded for approximately 80% of them. In total, the top ten clones hold roughly 18% of the sample.

Study-wide conclusions, independent of this receptor: Clinical and demographic metadata were provided uncurated, with the amount varying by source and participant.

Trimming at the junction amounts to 9 bases on V and 0 bases on J, and the germline ends lie 28 bases apart. The germline V gene sets CDR1 to SGHRS and CDR2 to YFSETQ. The CDR3 covers 20 residues, taking in both the cysteine and the phenylalanine. The only DNA kept is the CDR3, 60 bases in frame from the first base. The specimen sequenced was peripheral blood. The receptor comes from an older man with active or convalescent COVID-19. The receptor chain draws on TRBV5-1 and TRBJ2-6; a tentative D call is TRBD1 (5 bases match). The DNA sequence reads TGCGCCAAACCCCCAGGGTGGCCCCAAGGGATGAACTCTGGGGCCAACGTCCTGACTTTC. Its product reads: CAKPPGWPQGMNSGANVLTF.